Listed below are T cell receptor beta chains from one sample, sequenced in a study of blood T cell repertoires in COVID-19. Assay: immunoSEQ multiplex PCR; the TCRdb copy retains only in-frame clones and omits some. The repertoire holds over 200,000 clones, with about 84% as singletons. Sequencing input: peripheral blood. The source is a woman aged 80 or over with COVID-19, enrolled during active disease. The CDR3 runs from the conserved cysteine through the conserved F or W. A D gene is named only where the DNA matches it firmly. Expanded clones get a size class; other rows say once, few or many, or leave the size out.

d_call: -; clone_size: -; v_call: TRBV7-9; j_call: TRBJ1-6; cdr3_nt: TGTGCCAGCAGCTTCTCGGATTCACCCCTCCACTTT; cdr3_aa: CASSFSDSPLHF
d_call: -; clone_size: -; v_call: TRBV6-1; j_call: TRBJ2-7; cdr3_nt: TGTGCCAGCAGTGACAGGGTCGAGCAGTACTTC; cdr3_aa: CASSDRVEQYF
d_call: -; clone_size: few; v_call: TRBV7-9; j_call: TRBJ1-4; cdr3_nt: TGTGCCAGCAGCGCAAGTAAGGAGGATGAAAAACTGTTTTTT; cdr3_aa: CASSASKEDEKLFF
d_call: -; clone_size: -; v_call: TRBV5-4; j_call: TRBJ2-3; cdr3_nt: TGTGCCAGCAGCCAACACCAACTTAGCGGCGGTATAACAGCAGATACGCAGTATTTT; cdr3_aa: CASSQHQLSGGITADTQYF
d_call: -; clone_size: -; v_call: TRBV6-7; j_call: TRBJ1-1; cdr3_nt: TGTGCCAGCTCTCCCCCCCAGGGAAGGAACACTGAAGCTTTCTTT; cdr3_aa: CASSPPQGRNTEAFF
d_call: -; clone_size: -; v_call: TRBV18; j_call: TRBJ1-2; cdr3_nt: TGTGCCAGCTCACCCACGGCCTATCCGGGAAGTGGCTACACCTTC; cdr3_aa: CASSPTAYPGSGYTF
d_call: TRBD2; clone_size: few; v_call: TRBV3-1/TRBV3-2; j_call: TRBJ2-7; cdr3_nt: TGTGCCAGCAGCCAAGTGACGACTAGCCACGAGCAGTACTTC; cdr3_aa: CASSQVTTSHEQYF
d_call: -; clone_size: -; v_call: TRBV18; j_call: TRBJ2-1; cdr3_nt: TGTGCCAGCTTGGGACTTAGCTCCTACAATGAGCAGTTCTTC; cdr3_aa: CASLGLSSYNEQFF
d_call: TRBD1; clone_size: -; v_call: TRBV5-1; j_call: TRBJ1-5; cdr3_nt: TGCGCCAGCAGCCCCGGGACAGGGGGCAATCAGCCCCAGCATTTT; cdr3_aa: CASSPGTGGNQPQHF
d_call: -; clone_size: -; v_call: TRBV10-3; j_call: TRBJ1-1; cdr3_nt: TGTGCCATCAGTGAGTCCCAGGGCGTGGGCACTGAAGCTTTCTTT; cdr3_aa: CAISESQGVGTEAFF
d_call: -; clone_size: -; v_call: TRBV6-5; j_call: TRBJ1-1; cdr3_nt: TGTGCCAGCAGTTACCGGAACACTGAAGCTTTCTTT; cdr3_aa: CASSYRNTEAFF
d_call: -; clone_size: -; v_call: TRBV7-8; j_call: TRBJ1-3; cdr3_nt: TGTGCCAGCAGCTCAAGTCGGGTATTTAGAAACACCATATATTTT; cdr3_aa: CASSSSRVFRNTIYF
d_call: -; clone_size: -; v_call: TRBV9; j_call: TRBJ2-7; cdr3_nt: TGTGCCAGCAGCCCGGGCGCTCATACGGGGTACGAGCAGTACTTC; cdr3_aa: CASSPGAHTGYEQYF
d_call: -; clone_size: -; v_call: TRBV7-2; j_call: TRBJ1-5; cdr3_nt: TGTGCCAGCAGCCTAGGAGGGGGTCAGCCCCAGCATTTT; cdr3_aa: CASSLGGGQPQHF
d_call: TRBD1; clone_size: few; v_call: TRBV3-1/TRBV3-2; j_call: TRBJ1-6; cdr3_nt: TGTGCCGGCCATCCTTATGGTCGGGACAGGCGAAATTCACCCCTCCACTTT; cdr3_aa: CAGHPYGRDRRNSPLHF
d_call: TRBD2; clone_size: -; v_call: TRBV7-9; j_call: TRBJ2-1; cdr3_nt: TGTGCCAGCAGCCCCCGGGGGGACCAATACAATGAGCAGTTCTTC; cdr3_aa: CASSPRGDQYNEQFF
d_call: TRBD1; clone_size: -; v_call: TRBV5-1; j_call: TRBJ1-1; cdr3_nt: TGCGCCAGCACCGCAGGACAGGGTGGGACTGAAGCTTTCTTT; cdr3_aa: CASTAGQGGTEAFF
d_call: TRBD2; clone_size: once; v_call: TRBV3-1/TRBV3-2; j_call: TRBJ2-5; cdr3_nt: TGTGCCAGCAGCCCAGGTCTAGCGGGGGGGAGGCAAGAGACCCAGTACTTC; cdr3_aa: CASSPGLAGGRQETQYF
d_call: -; clone_size: -; v_call: TRBV7-6; j_call: TRBJ1-1; cdr3_nt: TGTGCCAGCAGCCGAGTCAGGGACACTGAAGCTTTCTTT; cdr3_aa: CASSRVRDTEAFF
d_call: TRBD2; clone_size: -; v_call: TRBV19; j_call: TRBJ2-7; cdr3_nt: TGTGCCAGTAGTAGCATAGCGGGAGATCGGAGATACGAGCAGTACTTC; cdr3_aa: CASSSIAGDRRYEQYF
d_call: TRBD1; clone_size: few; v_call: TRBV5-5; j_call: TRBJ1-5; cdr3_nt: TGTGCCAGCAGCTTCGGACAGGGGGCACAGCCCCAGCATTTT; cdr3_aa: CASSFGQGAQPQHF
d_call: -; clone_size: -; v_call: TRBV9; j_call: TRBJ2-1; cdr3_nt: TGTGCCAGCAGCGTAGCCCAGCGGGCGGACAATGAGCAGTTCTTC; cdr3_aa: CASSVAQRADNEQFF
d_call: -; clone_size: -; v_call: TRBV3-1/TRBV3-2; j_call: TRBJ1-4; cdr3_nt: TGTGCCAGCAGCCAAGATCTAGATGAAAAACTGTTTTTT; cdr3_aa: CASSQDLDEKLFF
d_call: -; clone_size: -; v_call: TRBV19; j_call: TRBJ2-5; cdr3_nt: TGTGCCAGTAGTGTTCGAGGGGAGACCCAGTACTTC; cdr3_aa: CASSVRGETQYF
d_call: -; clone_size: -; v_call: TRBV18; j_call: TRBJ1-1; cdr3_nt: TGTGCCAGCTTCCCAAGCGGGGGCTTGAACACTGAAGCTTTCTTT; cdr3_aa: CASFPSGGLNTEAFF
d_call: TRBD1; clone_size: -; v_call: TRBV19; j_call: TRBJ1-5; cdr3_nt: TGTGCCAGTAGCCCGGACAGGGGCAATCAGCCCCAGCATTTT; cdr3_aa: CASSPDRGNQPQHF
d_call: TRBD1; clone_size: -; v_call: TRBV5-4; j_call: TRBJ2-7; cdr3_nt: TGTGCCAGCAGCTCCGCCGGGACAGGCCTCTACGAGCAGTACTTC; cdr3_aa: CASSSAGTGLYEQYF
d_call: TRBD1; clone_size: -; v_call: TRBV18; j_call: TRBJ1-5; cdr3_nt: TGTGCCAGCTCACCACAGGGGGCCAATCAGCCCCAGCATTTT; cdr3_aa: CASSPQGANQPQHF
d_call: TRBD1; clone_size: -; v_call: TRBV5-1; j_call: TRBJ1-1; cdr3_nt: TGCGCCAGCAGGGATGGGACAGGGGCTACTGAAGCTTTCTTT; cdr3_aa: CASRDGTGATEAFF
d_call: TRBD1; clone_size: -; v_call: TRBV11-2; j_call: TRBJ2-1; cdr3_nt: TGTGCCAGCAGCTTCCCGGGACAGGGGGTCAATGAGCAGTTCTTC; cdr3_aa: CASSFPGQGVNEQFF
d_call: -; clone_size: -; v_call: TRBV2; j_call: TRBJ1-3; cdr3_nt: TGTGCCAGCAGAGACGACAGGACTGGAAACACCATATATTTT; cdr3_aa: CASRDDRTGNTIYF
d_call: -; clone_size: -; v_call: TRBV4-1; j_call: TRBJ2-7; cdr3_nt: TGCGCCAGCAGCACCAACCGAGACTTCGAGCAGTACTTC; cdr3_aa: CASSTNRDFEQYF
d_call: -; clone_size: -; v_call: TRBV7-9; j_call: TRBJ2-3; cdr3_nt: TGTGCCAGCAGCTTAGGACTGCGCCTAAGCACAGATACGCAGTATTTT; cdr3_aa: CASSLGLRLSTDTQYF
d_call: TRBD1; clone_size: -; v_call: TRBV19; j_call: TRBJ1-2; cdr3_nt: TGTGCCAGTAGTACCGGACAGGGGGACGGCTACACCTTC; cdr3_aa: CASSTGQGDGYTF
d_call: TRBD1; clone_size: -; v_call: TRBV5-7; j_call: TRBJ2-7; cdr3_nt: TGTGCCAGCACCCGAACAGGGGGCGAGCAGTACTTC; cdr3_aa: CASTRTGGEQYF
d_call: TRBD1; clone_size: few; v_call: TRBV6-1; j_call: TRBJ1-2; cdr3_nt: TGTGCCAGCAGTGCGCCCCAGGGGGGCGCCGGCTATGGCTACACCTTC; cdr3_aa: CASSAPQGGAGYGYTF
d_call: TRBD2; clone_size: -; v_call: TRBV15; j_call: TRBJ2-3; cdr3_nt: TGTGCCACCAGCTCAGGTGGACTAGCGGAACAGTATTTT; cdr3_aa: CATSSGGLAEQYF
d_call: TRBD2; clone_size: -; v_call: TRBV7-3; j_call: TRBJ2-3; cdr3_nt: TGTGCCAGCAGCTCTAGCGGCTCCGATACGCAGTATTTT; cdr3_aa: CASSSSGSDTQYF
d_call: -; clone_size: -; v_call: TRBV28; j_call: TRBJ2-1; cdr3_nt: TGTGCCAGCAGCCCTTTCAATGAGCAGTTCTTC; cdr3_aa: CASSPFNEQFF
d_call: -; clone_size: once; v_call: TRBV12-3/TRBV12-4; j_call: TRBJ2-2; cdr3_nt: TGTGCCAGCAGTTTCGCCGGGGAGCTGTTTTTT; cdr3_aa: CASSFAGELFF
d_call: -; clone_size: -; v_call: TRBV28; j_call: TRBJ1-4; cdr3_nt: TGTGCCAGCATCCCCAGGGCGGGGGAAAAACTGTTTTTT; cdr3_aa: CASIPRAGEKLFF
d_call: TRBD2; clone_size: once; v_call: TRBV25-1; j_call: TRBJ2-3; cdr3_nt: TGTGCCAGCAGTGCTGCAGCGGGGTACACAGATACGCAGTATTTT; cdr3_aa: CASSAAAGYTDTQYF
d_call: -; clone_size: -; v_call: TRBV5-1; j_call: TRBJ1-6; cdr3_nt: TGCGCCAGCCGTGGAGTACCCCTCCACTTT; cdr3_aa: CASRGVPLHF
d_call: -; clone_size: -; v_call: TRBV18; j_call: TRBJ1-1; cdr3_nt: TGTGCCAGCTCACCAAGAATGCGGACTGAAGCTTTCTTT; cdr3_aa: CASSPRMRTEAFF
d_call: -; clone_size: once; v_call: TRBV6-6; j_call: TRBJ1-4; cdr3_nt: TGTGCCAGCAGTCTCGAGGCGGTCGGGGAAAAACTGTTTTTT; cdr3_aa: CASSLEAVGEKLFF
d_call: -; clone_size: -; v_call: TRBV28; j_call: TRBJ2-7; cdr3_nt: TGTGCCAGCAGTTTACGGGGCTACGAGCAGTACTTC; cdr3_aa: CASSLRGYEQYF
d_call: -; clone_size: -; v_call: TRBV9; j_call: TRBJ1-5; cdr3_nt: TGTGCCAGCAGCGTAGGGGCGGGGGAATATCAGCCCCAGCATTTT; cdr3_aa: CASSVGAGEYQPQHF
d_call: TRBD1; clone_size: once; v_call: TRBV27; j_call: TRBJ2-5; cdr3_nt: TGTGCCAGCAGTTCCAACCTCAGGGGGAAAGAGACCCAGTACTTC; cdr3_aa: CASSSNLRGKETQYF
d_call: TRBD1; clone_size: -; v_call: TRBV9; j_call: TRBJ2-1; cdr3_nt: TGTGCCAGCAGCGACAGGGGTGAGCAGTTCTTC; cdr3_aa: CASSDRGEQFF
d_call: TRBD2; clone_size: -; v_call: TRBV5-4; j_call: TRBJ2-5; cdr3_nt: TGTGCCAGCAGCCCAACCCGGGGGGGAGGGGAGACCCAGTACTTC; cdr3_aa: CASSPTRGGGETQYF
d_call: TRBD2; clone_size: once; v_call: TRBV10-3; j_call: TRBJ2-1; cdr3_nt: TGTGCCACCAACCGGGGACTAGCGGGGACCAATGAGCAGTTCTTC; cdr3_aa: CATNRGLAGTNEQFF
d_call: -; clone_size: -; v_call: TRBV10-3; j_call: TRBJ1-6; cdr3_nt: TGTGCCATCAGCCCGGACACCTATTCACCCCTCCACTTT; cdr3_aa: CAISPDTYSPLHF
d_call: -; clone_size: -; v_call: TRBV6-5; j_call: TRBJ1-1; cdr3_nt: TGTGCCAGCAGCCATAACAGGGCTGAAGCTTTCTTT; cdr3_aa: CASSHNRAEAFF
d_call: TRBD1; clone_size: -; v_call: TRBV19; j_call: TRBJ1-2; cdr3_nt: TGTGCCAGTACGGAGGGGGCGCTTAGGGGCTACACCTTC; cdr3_aa: CASTEGALRGYTF